The T cell receptor (beta chain) described here comes from a study of cytomegalovirus exposure and HLA in healthy donors (TCRdb year 2017). Describing the broader study: An earlier analysis of some 620 of the donors reported 276 Gb of sequence data and 117 million unique TCR beta sequences obtained from some 200 million T cells. An early release covering roughly 600 HLA-typed donors comprised approximately 290 gigabases of sequencing data and tens of millions of unique TCR sequences. Of the approximately 400 genotyped donors, roughly 85% fell in the genetic ancestry cluster associated with self-reported Caucasian donors. The study aimed to test whether cataloging public T cell receptors could reveal signatures of past pathogen exposure. The T cell repertoires of around 670 subjects were profiled by immunosequencing and related to cytomegalovirus serostatus. Along with the approximately 650-subject first cohort, a separate validation cohort of 120 different subjects was used. To predict cytomegalovirus infection status, the study combined high-throughput TCR immunosequencing, statistical association of individual TCRs with disease status, and machine learning. To study patterns of TCR occurrence, a later analysis re-analyzed previously published TCR beta repertoires from hundreds of donors and added high-resolution HLA genotyping. The later analysis used no new phenotypic data to find candidate immune exposures, relying instead on TCR beta sequences and their occurrence across donors. In an earlier analysis of 587 of the donors, high-throughput TCR beta sequencing was used to judge whether each TCR beta V gene segment behaved as functional or pseudogenic. Donor age, sex, ethnicity and CMV serostatus were collected together with the repertoire data. A later genetic analysis took genome-wide SNP genotypes for about three fifths of the 666 donors and used that subset as a discovery cohort. Every discovery cohort repertoire had been produced on one sequencing platform. HLA typing covered class I and class II loci at four-digit resolution. Typing coverage differed by locus: A, B, C, DRB1 and DQB1 were typed in about 629-640 donors, DQA1 in 522, DPA1 in over 600, and DPB1 in 400 to 480. A handful of DR-DQ haplotypes were handled as single units for association and clustering because linkage in the cohort was strong. Across about 380 genotyped donors of the cohort, an average of roughly 250,000 unique TCR beta nucleotide sequences per donor were sequenced, and roughly 18% of those sequences were non-productive. Study-wide findings and limitations: A later analysis found that most CMV-associated TCR beta chains appeared HLA-restricted, with HLA associations seemingly driven largely by CMV exposure. Most TCR sequences were observed very rarely across donors, whereas some public TCRs were present in many individuals. Sequencing depth was assumed to be roughly uniform across donors in the presence/absence analyses, though that assumption may not hold. An earlier analysis of approximately 530 of the donors showed that most TCR beta V segments appeared in productive rearrangements either about 87% or about 30% of the time, which broadly matched IMGT annotations. The cohort was sequenced for TCR beta chains only, and without alpha or paired-chain data the features that could be detected were limited. Cytomegalovirus status was reported to be diagnosed by the classifier with high specificity and sensitivity in both the original and validation cohorts. Correlated functional status among segregating V segments might reflect linkage disequilibrium, but an unknown experimental factor could not be ruled out. A cluster of highly shared sequence variants was judged likely to be a technical artifact of the sequencing pipeline. In the study, roughly 160 TCR beta chains were listed as associated with cytomegalovirus. An association between a missense DCLRE1C variant and V-gene and J-gene trimming of TCR beta chains was found in a later genetic analysis and replicated in an independent cohort. According to the authors, the approach could potentially be generalized to other disease states and immunological phenotypes. Because HLA typing was missing for some donors at each locus, association tests included only the typed subset. The 87-base-pair reads could not distinguish some IMGT-functional V segments, including TRBV6-2 and TRBV6-3, so those segments were excluded. The earlier analysis of almost 600 of the donors excluded seventeen rarely observed V segments, including chromosome 9 orphons, because counts were too low. Strong co-occurrence of HLA alleles, especially DR and DQ, made assigning TCR associations to individual alleles difficult. Compared with equally common non-associated chains, HLA-associated TCR beta chains in a later analysis were more clonally expanded and had lower generation probabilities. A later analysis reported that several top co-occurrence clusters appeared linked to parvovirus B19, influenza, CMV and Epstein-Barr virus. In a later analysis, TCR association rates were found to vary across HLA loci, with the most associated TCRs seen for DRB1 alleles and the fewest for HLA-C alleles. According to a later genetic analysis, donors in an Asian-associated ancestry cluster had fewer N-insertions in productive TCRs than the approximately 630-donor mean. In vitro tests confirmed that a few of the cytomegalovirus-associated TCR beta chains recognize cytomegalovirus antigens. A later analysis associated roughly 17,000 TCR beta sequences with specific HLA alleles at a false discovery rate of 0.05. CMV serostatus was the only immune exposure information available for the cohort. A further reported finding was that TCR beta sequences accurately predicted the HLA-A and HLA-B alleles for most subjects in the first cohort.

Libraries were made using the immunoSEQ multiplex PCR assay. A mixture of 60 forward primers for TCR Vbeta segments and 13 reverse primers for TCR Jbeta segments was used in the multiplex PCR. Amplification of the CDR3 region of rearranged TCR beta genes was performed with a multiplex PCR assay on genomic DNA. The Illumina HiSeq System was used to sequence the amplified TCR beta libraries as 87-base-pair reads. The study's processing was this. Across the 670 or so repertoires, a later analysis counted 78 million or so unique TCR beta chains, about 10 million of which were shared by at least two donors. Raw reads were error-corrected and collapsed into unique sequences with a nearest-neighbor algorithm that merged closely related sequences to remove PCR and sequencing errors. V, D and J gene segments were assigned by aligning CDR3 sequences to IMGT reference sequences. Each retained sequence needed at least a six-nucleotide match to both a V gene segment and a J gene segment. A rearrangement counted as productive if the CDR3 had no stop codons and remained in frame with V and J, and every other rearrangement counted as non-productive. CDR3 was defined according to IMGT convention as the region running from the second conserved V-encoded cysteine to the conserved J-encoded phenylalanine. The earlier analysis of roughly 590 of the donors excluded sequences that lacked an unambiguous match to a single V gene segment. In an earlier analysis of 500 to 750 of the donors, V segments were called functional above 56.7% productive rearrangements and were called segregating when the between-donor standard deviation exceeded 5%. A statistical classification framework was built for diagnosing cytomegalovirus status from the catalog of TCR beta chain sequences. In a later analysis, V and J genes were assigned by comparing TCR nucleotide sequences against IMGT/GENE-DB human TR gene sequences. Using the TCRdist pipeline, a later analysis assigned CDR3 sequences along with most-parsimonious VDJ recombination scenarios. In a later analysis, each TCR beta chain was defined by its CDR3 amino acid sequence together with its V-gene family, and reads lacking a unique V-gene family were excluded. In a later analysis, 450 to 600 highly shared, low-generation-probability nucleotide sequences were removed to address suspected cross-contamination and a sequencing artifact. A later analysis calculated a clonal expansion index for each public chain from normalized within-repertoire ranks of inferred template counts. In a later analysis, generation probabilities were computed using a VDJ recombination model fitted to out-of-frame rearrangements, and the results were checked against IGoR. A later analysis scored TCR-TCR, TCR-HLA and TCR-CMV co-occurrence with hypergeometric tests, applying a repertoire-size bias correction to TCR pairs. False discovery rates were estimated in a later analysis by permuting HLA or CMV assignments 20 times. In a later analysis, co-occurring TCRs were grouped using DBSCAN, and TCRdist sequence similarity was added for clustering within HLA-allele-positive subsets. Repertoires with fewer than 30,000 or more than 120,000 public chains were left out of co-occurrence clustering, as were several repertoires with anomalous nucleotide sharing. TCRdb limited this immuneACCESS table to in-frame rearrangements with V and J called. A share of clones is missing; checked studies link under half to unresolved V genes, and the rest is unexplained. V, J and clone size are taken as reported in that table, and D and trimming were inferred from the DNA itself. This sample is represented by about 85,000 clones; roughly 80% of them were singletons. The ten largest clones represent roughly 32% of the sample.

The cohort was made up of hundreds of healthy bone marrow donors. At the time of sampling, every cohort member was nominally healthy, though immune exposures that went unrecorded were likely present. The donor was CMV seropositive and belonged to the group of more than 250 seropositive cohort members. A peripheral blood sample was collected from each donor, and TCR beta sequencing was performed on peripheral blood mononuclear cells. Genomic DNA extraction from the blood cell samples was performed with the Qiagen DNeasy Blood Extraction Kit. Inclusive of the bounding cysteine and phenylalanine, the CDR3 is 13 residues long. The DNA shown is the 39-base CDR3, in frame from base 1. Trimming takes 4 bases off V and 7 bases off J; junction bases not matched to a gene: 3. The germline V gene yields SGHRS for CDR1 and YFSETQ for CDR2. This clone came up once. Its antigen is currently not known. Per-base qualities were not stored, and no clone one base away is much larger.

The sequence came from a man in his fifties in good health and CMV-seropositive. The material sequenced was PBMCs. The chain couples TRBV5-1 to TRBJ2-1; 9 bases in the junction line up with TRBD1. Here is the DNA: TGCGCCAGCAGCACGGGACAGGGTAATGAGCAGTTCTTC. Its protein reads: CASSTGQGNEQFF.